Below, one TCR beta chain is given with its context. The CDR3 end falls 3 residues outside the read, so it is completed with the germline J gene. Profiling relied on immunoSEQ multiplex PCR, and the TCRdb table lists in-frame clones only, not all of them. This sample's table has 20,000 to 30,000 clones. This entry comes from a study of T cells in women clearing cervical HPV infection. Germline loops: CDR1 SGHTA, CDR2 FQGNSA. The CDR3 extends over 15 amino acids. The genes are TRBV7-2 and TRBJ1-2; D gene uncertain. The sequencing sample was made of blood buffy coat. The TCR originated in a woman aged 18-70 years with a cervical HPV16 infection that either progressed to CIN3+ or cleared (not recorded which). Partial CDR3 DNA: TGTGCCAGCAGGCCAAAGCTAGCGGGAGTCGACGAC. Its protein is CASRPKLAGVDD. The complete CDR3 protein is CASRPKLAGVDDYTF.